This T cell receptor beta chain was profiled in a study of T cells expressing NK-cell markers. Study in general: HCMV serostatus: seven of eight sequenced donors positive, one negative. Study results and limitations: NKG2C+ dominant clonotype frequencies in 6 or 7 donors were about 1.0-8% of CD8+ T cells. The same clonotypes also predominated in the CD3+CD56-NKG2C+ fraction of four donors.

In generating TCR beta cDNA, 5'RACE template switching with UMIs was used. TCRdb re-called the 5' RACE reads; every CDR3 protein appears as one record, without DNA. The repertoire table contains 300,000 to 450,000 distinct CDR3 sequences. In regard to this clonotype: What it binds is not known.

The CDR3 runs to 15 residues. The V gene's germline CDR1 is LNHNV and CDR2 YYDKDF (reference sequence). The V and J genes are TRBV15 and TRBJ2-7; lacking DNA, the TRBD1 call made by TCRdb goes unchecked. The source of this sequence is a man aged 18 to 69 in good health. Sequencing input: blood T cells: a sorted CD56 or NKG2C T cell subset, CD4+ or CD8+ T cells, or bulk PBMC T cells (not recorded which). This CDR3 reads CATSRDRGNSYEQYF.